The 17 T cell receptor beta chains listed next were all sequenced from one sample in a study of shared clonotypes between healthy human individuals. Libraries were prepared by immunoSEQ multiplex PCR; TCRdb keeps only in-frame clonotypes and omits some of them. The data contain millions of clones, 85% to 95% of them singletons. The material sequenced was naive CD4+ T cells sorted from blood. Sample subset: CD45RA+ positively selected. The receptors originated from a man between 18 and 35 years old in good health.

The genes are TRBV7-2 and TRBJ2-5, with 7 bases matching TRBD2. The ends lost 6 bases at V and 1 base at J; junction bases unmatched: 2. CDR1 SGHTA and CDR2 FQGNSA come from the germline V gene. The CDR3 contains 13 residues. CDR3 bases: TGTGCCAGCAGATCTAGCGGCCAAGAGACCCAGTACTTC. Encoded protein: CASRSSGQETQYF.

The chain uses TRBV18 and TRBJ1-2, with TRBD1 matching 8 bases. Germline CDR1 is KGHSH and CDR2 is LQKENI. This CDR3 is built from 15 residues. The ends lost 3 bases at V and 4 bases at J; junction bases unmatched: 7. CDR3 sequence reads: CASSPGQGISYGYTF. The DNA for the CDR3 is TGTGCCAGCTCACCTGGACAGGGAATAAGCTATGGCTACACCTTC.

The rearrangement links TRBV28 to TRBJ1-5; perhaps TRBD1 as D (6 bases). Germline V lookup: CDR1 MDHEN, CDR2 SYDVKM. This CDR3 is 16 amino acids long. V was pared by 5 bases and J by 0 bases, with 14 bases between. The DNA of the CDR3 is TGTGCCAGCAGTCCTCTACAGGGAAATAGCAATCAGCCCCAGCATTTT. This encodes CASSPLQGNSNQPQHF.

This clone came up once. The chain recombines TRBV5-1 with TRBJ2-5, with a possible D match to TRBD2 (5 bases). V was shortened by 6 bases and J by 4 bases, with 13 bases between the two germline ends. The CDR3 contains 13 residues. Germline V lookup: CDR1 SGHRS, CDR2 YFSETQ. The CDR3 DNA is TGCGCCAGCAAGCTAGGGCTAGCAGAGACCCAGTACTTC. Amino acids: CASKLGLAETQYF.

This clone came up once. This chain links TRBV28 with TRBJ2-1, with D uncertain. The CDR3 contains 14 residues. CDR1 and CDR2 (germline): MDHEN, SYDVKM. Trimming removed 7 bases at V and 9 bases at J, with 19 bases between. The CDR3 loop reads CASNYASKRAEQFF. The CDR3, as DNA: TGTGCCAGCAACTATGCAAGCAAACGGGCTGAGCAGTTCTTC.

The CDR3 protein is CASRGGPQETQYF. The CDR3 bases are TGCGCCAGCAGGGGCGGACCCCAAGAGACCCAGTACTTC. The genes are TRBV5-1 and TRBJ2-5, with no clear D. This CDR3 spans 13 amino acids. Trimming took 5 bases from V and 1 from J, leaving 9 bases between them. Germline CDR1 is SGHRS and CDR2 is YFSETQ. The complete variable domain, with remaining parts taken from reference TRBV5-1 and TRBJ2-5, reads KAGVTQTPRYLIKTRGQQVTLSCSPISGHRSVSWYQQTPGQGLQFLFEYFSETQRNKGNFPGRFSGRQFSNSRSEMNVSTLELGDSALYLCASRGGPQETQYFGPGTRLLVL.

This chain connects TRBV28 to TRBJ1-5, with a possible D match to TRBD1 (5 bases). The V gene's germline CDR1 is MDHEN and CDR2 SYDVKM. CDR3 length: 15 amino acids. Trimming shortened V by 5 bases and J by 5 bases, and 16 bases separated the two germline ends. CDR3 amino acids: CASSRGVVLDQPQHF. The CDR3 nucleotides read TGTGCCAGCAGTCGGGGGGTAGTTTTAGATCAGCCCCAGCATTTT.

The chain recombines TRBV5-6 with TRBJ2-7, with 7 bases lining up with TRBD1. Looked up from germline, CDR1 is SGHDT and CDR2 is YYEEEE. V was clipped by 1 base and J by 5 bases; unmatched bases: 6. CDR3 length: 14 residues. The CDR3 reads CASSLTGATDEQYF. The DNA of the CDR3 is TGTGCCAGCAGCTTGACAGGGGCTACCGACGAGCAGTACTTC.

The chain combines TRBV4-3 with TRBJ2-1, with 9 bases fitting TRBD2. The germline CDR1 and CDR2 sequences are LGHNA and YSLEER. After removal of 3 bases from V and 8 bases from J, the junction contained 5 bases not matched to a gene. The CDR3 runs 14 residues. CDR3 sequence reads: CASSQTAGGDEQFF. CDR3 DNA: TGCGCCAGCAGCCAGACAGCGGGAGGAGATGAGCAGTTCTTC.

This clone was seen once. CDR3 nucleotide sequence: TGCAGCGTGATCCGGGACGGCAATGAGCAGTTCTTC. Amino acids: CSVIRDGNEQFF. The rearrangement uses TRBV29-1 and TRBJ2-1; D assignment may be TRBD1 or TRBD2 (5 bases each). This CDR3 has 12 amino acids. Germline V gene data show CDR1 as SQVTM and CDR2 as ANQGSEA. The V gene lost 6 bases and the J gene lost 6 bases, with 12 bases spanning the gap.

The chain recombines TRBV7-2 with TRBJ1-3; unclear D gene. Looked up from germline, CDR1 is SGHTA and CDR2 is FQGNSA. The CDR3 extends over 14 amino acids. The V gene lost 4 bases and the J gene lost 0 bases, with 7 bases spanning the gap. CDR3 amino acids: CASSSRDSGNTIYF. CDR3 nucleotides: TGTGCCAGCAGCTCCCGGGACTCTGGAAACACCATATATTTT.

This chain uses TRBV2 with TRBJ1-5; the D gene is possibly TRBD1 (5 bases). Trimming took off 6 bases at V and 0 bases at J, with 12 bases between the two ends. Germline assignment: CDR1 SNHLY and CDR2 FYNNEI. The CDR3 is 15 residues long. CDR3: CASRMGLLSNQPQHF. The CDR3 DNA reads TGTGCCAGCAGGATGGGACTCCTTAGCAATCAGCCCCAGCATTTT.

This clone occurred a few times. The chain is built from TRBV11-2 and TRBJ2-5; weak D call: TRBD1 (6 bases). The DNA end is more similar to TRBJ2-7, so the J call may be wrong. The CDR3 contains 18 residues. Germline values: CDR1 SGHAT, CDR2 FQNNGV. The CDR3 DNA is TGTGCCAGCAGCCTCCCCTTTGGACTCAGGGGAAGCTCCTACGAGCAGTACTTC. Its protein is CASSLPFGLRGSSYEQYF.

V usage is TRBV6-5 and J usage is TRBJ2-1, with D possibly being TRBD2 (6 bases). Germline values: CDR1 MNHEY, CDR2 SVGAGI. Trimming removed 4 bases at V and 5 bases at J, with 15 bases between. This CDR3 comprises 15 residues. CDR3 amino acids: CASSLHGSGDNEQFF. The CDR3 DNA sequence: TGTGCCAGCAGTTTACACGGGTCGGGGGACAATGAGCAGTTCTTC.

This chain links TRBV6-6 with TRBJ2-7; D gene unclear. The germline gives CDR1 MNHNY, CDR2 SVGAGI (reference sequence). Trimming cost V 5 bases and J 6 bases, with 14 bases left between them. The CDR3 consists of 13 residues. CDR3 in DNA: TGTGCCAGCAGTCGTGGACGGCTCTCCGAGCAGTACTTC. Translation: CASSRGRLSEQYF.

The chain has TRBV19 and TRBJ1-5; 7 positions match TRBD1. Germline loops: CDR1 LNHDA, CDR2 SQIVND (reference sequence). The CDR3 is 16 amino acids. V was pared by 6 bases and J by 5 bases, with 13 bases of the junction left unmatched. This CDR3 reads CASRQFRDRVDQPQHF. CDR3 sequence (DNA): TGTGCCAGTAGACAATTCCGGGACAGAGTCGATCAGCCCCAGCATTTT.

The chain employs TRBV7-2 and TRBJ1-2; D gene ambiguous. This CDR3 has 15 residues. Trimming cost V 7 bases and J 2 bases, with 17 bases left between them. Germline-derived CDR1 and CDR2 are SGHTA and FQGNSA. The CDR3 DNA reads TGTGCCAGCATCCCCCGGGCAGGCCCAAACTATGGCTACACCTTC. Encoded protein: CASIPRAGPNYGYTF.